This T cell receptor beta chain is drawn from a study of graft-versus-host responses after intestinal transplantation (dated by TCRdb to about 2021). Context from the whole study: Multivisceral, liver-intestinal, or isolated intestinal transplants were received by the recipients. Every recipient was given anti-thymocyte globulin induction, followed by 3 to 4 years of maintenance tacrolimus and steroids. After intestinal transplantation, graft-versus-host and host-versus-graft alloreactive T cell clones were followed in the graft, circulation and bone marrow using bulk TCR-beta CDR3 sequencing. Alloreactive clones were identified by sequencing pre-transplant mixed lymphocyte reaction products and comparing these products with unstimulated pre-transplant donor and recipient T cells. A cohort of 24 intestinal transplant recipients, including one retransplant, was enrolled, and 3 patients lacking pretransplant specimens were excluded. A peak of at least 4% donor T cells among recipient peripheral blood mononuclear cells was the definition used for donor T cell macrochimerism. Rather than going through the commercial service, samples from a few later patients were sequenced in-house on an Illumina MiSeq and processed with MiXCR. Paper-wide results and their limitations: GvH clones were detected in recipient bone marrow, and some appeared earlier in ileal mucosa or blood, consistent with an intestinal mucosal origin. Peak levels of circulating GvH clones were associated with declines in HvG clones early after transplant. In the allografts of patients with donor T cell macrochimerism, GvH to HvG T cell clonal ratios were high. Conclusions were limited by the relatively low number and heterogeneity of intestinal transplant patients.

The library came from the immunoSEQ multiplex PCR assay. For most patients, genomic DNA was subjected to high-throughput TCR-beta CDR3 sequencing by Adaptive Biotechnologies. Per the original workflow: TCR sequencing data were retrieved from Adaptive's ImmunoSEQ software for 18 patients, whereas three other patients were processed with MiXCR and VDJtools. CDR3 nucleotide sequences shared between donor and recipient were removed because their origin could not be assigned. To count as alloreactive, a clone needed at least 2-fold expansion over unstimulated cells and a minimum CFSE-low frequency of 0.002% (template counts) or 0.001% (read counts). Clones detected in sequenced pre-transplant spleen, lymph node, or MLR CFSE-low populations of the donor or recipient were defined as mappable. Cumulative frequency of alloreactive clones was calculated as a percentage of all sequences weighted by copy number. Here the immuneACCESS table is served through TCRdb, limited to in-frame sequences with V and J called. Missing clones are a known gap in these copies; in checked studies unresolved V genes cover under half, and the rest lacks a known reason. V, J and clone size reflect that table, while D and trimming were determined from the DNA. The sample contains around 18,000 clones, 80% to 95% of them found a single time. The top ten constitute around 1.9% of the sample.

Including cysteine and phenylalanine, the CDR3 has 17 amino acids. The DNA shown is the 51-base CDR3, in frame from base 1. Based on the germline V gene (reference sequence), the CDR1 and CDR2 sequences are LNHNV and YYDKDF. The germline V and J ends show losses of 4 bases and 0 bases respectively, and no gene match explains 6 bases of the junction. Blood samples were collected up to 4 times in the first month after transplant and then at least monthly when available. Only one count was recorded for this clone. This receptor's antigen is unknown. The sample holds no much larger clone one base away, and base qualities are not on file.

This sample comprised PBMCs, obtained less than 400 days after transplant. This chain is built from TRBV15 and TRBJ2-1, with TRBD2 matching 10 junction bases. The receptor was derived from a human patient who received an intestinal transplant, so some T cells may come from the graft donor. The nucleotide sequence is given as TGTGCCACCAGCACAGGGACTAGCGAGAGCTCCTACAATGAGCAGTTCTTC. Its protein product is CATSTGTSESSYNEQFF. Joined to the reference TRBV15 and TRBJ2-1 proteins, this CDR3 gives the full variable domain: DAMVIQNPRYQVTQFGKPVTLSCSQTLNHNVMYWYQQKSSQAPKLLFHYYDKDFNNEADTPDNFQSRRPNTSFCFLDIRSPGLGDTAMYLCATSTGTSESSYNEQFFGPGTRLTVL.